Below, 13 T cell receptor beta chains from the same sample are listed, as sequenced in a study of cytomegalovirus exposure and HLA in healthy donors. The protocol was immunoSEQ multiplex PCR, while the TCRdb copy is restricted to in-frame clones and leaves out a portion. This sample has 260,000 or so clones, with 70% to 90% found just once. Material for sequencing was PBMCs. These receptors all stem from a young woman in good health and CMV-seronegative.

The chain links TRBV10-2 to TRBJ1-2, with D uncertain. Germline values: CDR1 WSHSY, CDR2 SAAADI. V was cut by 6 bases and J by 5 bases, with 13 bases left in between. The CDR3 covers 13 residues. CDR3 bases: TGCGCCAGCAGCTCGGGGATTCCTTATGGCTACACCTTC. Residues: CASSSGIPYGYTF.

The chain carries TRBV4-1 and TRBJ1-2, with TRBD1 matching over 11 bases. Per the germline V gene, CDR1 is MGHRA and CDR2 is YSYEKL. This CDR3 has 16 residues. The V segment lost 8 bases and the J segment 2 bases; nucleotides outside the gene matches: 10. The CDR3 nucleotides are TGCGCCAGCGGACCGGGACAGGGGGAAATCAACTATGGCTACACCTTC. Its protein is CASGPGQGEINYGYTF.

This clone was found once. The CDR3 coding sequence is TGTGCCAGCAGGCGTCTAGCGGGAGCCACAGATACGCAGTATTTT. Amino acids: CASRRLAGATDTQYF. The V and J genes are TRBV11-1 and TRBJ2-3; 10 nucleotides agree with TRBD2. The germline CDR1 and CDR2 sequences are SGHAT and FQDESV (reference sequence). Germline trimming cut 6 bases from V and 2 bases from J; bases unmatched to any gene: 5. The CDR3 spans 15 residues.

This chain links TRBV7-9 with TRBJ2-1; TRBD2 might be the D (6 bases). Germline V lookup: CDR1 SEHNR, CDR2 FQNEAQ (reference sequence). Trimming left V 1 base short and J 0 bases short, with 16 bases between. The CDR3 consists of 18 residues. CDR3 loop: CASSLEEVAASSYNEQFF. The CDR3 nucleotides read TGTGCCAGCAGCTTAGAGGAGGTAGCGGCGAGCTCCTACAATGAGCAGTTCTTC.

This sequence joins TRBV28 and TRBJ1-1; D perhaps matches TRBD1 (5 bases). Between the trimmed V and J ends, which lost 4 bases and 4 bases, there was a span of 10 bases. The CDR3 loop spans 13 amino acids. The V gene's germline CDR1 is MDHEN and CDR2 SYDVKM. The CDR3 nucleotides are TGTGCCAGCAGTTCCGGACAAATCACTGAAGCTTTCTTT. This gives the protein CASSSGQITEAFF.

This chain joins TRBV2 and TRBJ1-5; tentatively, D is TRBD1 (5 bases). V was cut by 6 bases and J by 2 bases, with 8 bases left in between. The germline gives CDR1 SNHLY, CDR2 FYNNEI. The CDR3 has 13 amino acids. CDR3 amino acids: CASRGRGNQPQHF. CDR3 in DNA: TGTGCCAGCAGGGGCAGGGGCAATCAGCCCCAGCATTTT.

The V gene is TRBV7-8, the J gene TRBJ1-2; 7 bases are shared with TRBD1. CDR1 is SGHVS, CDR2 FQNEAQ, per germline. The CDR3 is 19 amino acids. V dropped 4 bases and J dropped 3; count of bases not matched to a gene: 20. CDR3 loop: CASSSNKFLDRELHYGYTF. The CDR3 DNA reads as TGTGCCAGCAGCTCAAACAAATTTCTTGACAGGGAACTTCACTATGGCTACACCTTC.

J is TRBJ2-2 and V is TRBV28; 7 nucleotides agree with TRBD2. Germline CDR1 and CDR2: MDHEN and SYDVKM. This CDR3 region has 14 residues. After removal of 7 bases from V and 5 bases from J, the junction contained 7 bases not matched to a gene. CDR3 region: CASTLGRETGELFF. The CDR3 DNA follows: TGTGCCAGCACCCTGGGGCGGGAGACCGGGGAGCTGTTTTTT.

This chain links TRBV7-2 with TRBJ1-2, with 9 positions matching TRBD1. With V trimmed by 4 bases and J by 2 bases, 5 bases remained unmatched. Germline CDR1 is SGHTA and CDR2 is FQGNSA. The CDR3 runs 15 residues. CDR3 in DNA: TGTGCCAGCAGCTACCGGGACAGGGCGAACTATGGCTACACCTTC. Its translation: CASSYRDRANYGYTF.

The chain employs TRBV4-1 and TRBJ1-2; 9 positions match TRBD1. CDR3 length: 16 amino acids. Losses at the gene ends were 1 base for V and 1 base for J; bases not matched to a gene: 4. Per the germline V gene, CDR1 is MGHRA and CDR2 is YSYEKL. CDR3 amino acids: CASSQGGTGFNYGYTF. Written as DNA, the CDR3 is TGCGCCAGCAGCCAAGGGGGGACAGGGTTTAACTATGGCTACACCTTC.

In this sample, this clone turned up once. Other DNA sequences in this specimen translate into the identical CDR3. The chain uses TRBV27 and TRBJ2-1; TRBD2 matches 14 bases. CDR1 MNHEY and CDR2 SMNVEV come from the germline V gene (reference sequence). The CDR3 sequence is 16 residues long. V shed 2 bases and J 4 bases; nucleotides not matched to a gene: 1. The CDR3 loop is CASSLRTSGGYNEQFF. The CDR3 DNA sequence: TGTGCCAGCAGTTTAAGGACTAGCGGGGGGTACAATGAGCAGTTCTTC.

The V and J genes are TRBV5-6 and TRBJ1-2; a weak D match, TRBD1 (6 bases). CDR3 length: 14 amino acids. CDR1 and CDR2 from the germline V gene are SGHDT and YYEEEE. V was trimmed by 2 bases and J by 1 base, leaving 9 bases between them. The CDR3 DNA reads TGTGCCAGCAGCTTCGGGACAAATAACTATGGCTACACCTTC. This encodes CASSFGTNNYGYTF.

This chain connects TRBV2 to TRBJ2-7; tentative D call: TRBD1 (6 bases). The CDR3 has 15 amino acids. In germline, CDR1 is SNHLY, CDR2 FYNNEI. The V end lost 3 bases, the J end lost 1 base, and 13 bases lay between the germline ends. Here the CDR3 reads CASSEVTGWSYEQYF. The CDR3 nucleotides read TGTGCCAGCAGTGAGGTAACAGGGTGGTCCTACGAGCAGTACTTC.